This T cell receptor (beta chain) was identified during a study of T cells in Graves' hyperthyroidism and ophthalmopathy. The CDR3 length is 12 residues. CDR1 DFQATT and CDR2 SNEGSKA come from the germline V gene (reference sequence). Deletions cut 6 bases from V and 13 bases from J, with 19 bases between. Amplification targeted TCR beta CDR3 regions from RNA transcripts. A set of HTBI primers served as the primers for a first-round RT-PCR of the TCR CDR3. In TCRdb, the multiplex PCR reads were re-called with MiXCR into one record per CDR3 protein. The sample contains hundreds of thousands of distinct CDR3 sequences, roughly 15% of which appear only once. This clonotype was seen more than once but under ten times.

Input material: blood. J is TRBJ2-1 and V is TRBV20-1; maybe TRBD1 (5 bases). The receptor comes from a woman aged 18-30 years with Graves' ophthalmopathy. CDR3 loop: CSASLKGRGQFF. The CDR3 DNA reads TGCAGTGCCTCCCTCAAGGGGCGCGGACAGTTCTTC.